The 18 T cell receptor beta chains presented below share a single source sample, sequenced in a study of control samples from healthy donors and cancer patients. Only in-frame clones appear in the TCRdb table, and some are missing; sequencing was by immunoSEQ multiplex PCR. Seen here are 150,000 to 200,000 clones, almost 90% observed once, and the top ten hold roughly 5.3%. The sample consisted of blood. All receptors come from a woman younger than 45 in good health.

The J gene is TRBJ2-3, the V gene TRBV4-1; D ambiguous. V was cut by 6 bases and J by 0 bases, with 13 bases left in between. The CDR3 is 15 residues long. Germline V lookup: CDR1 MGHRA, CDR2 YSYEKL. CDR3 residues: CASSQREGSTDTQYF. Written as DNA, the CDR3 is TGCGCCAGCAGTCAAAGGGAAGGGAGCACAGATACGCAGTATTTT.

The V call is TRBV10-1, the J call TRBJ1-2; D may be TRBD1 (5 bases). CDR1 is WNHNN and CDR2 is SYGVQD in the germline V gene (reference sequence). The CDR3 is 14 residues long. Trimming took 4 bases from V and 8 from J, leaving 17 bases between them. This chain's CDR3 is CASSGPREGHGYTF. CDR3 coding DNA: TGCGCCAGCAGTGGGCCCCGAGAAGGACACGGCTACACCTTC.

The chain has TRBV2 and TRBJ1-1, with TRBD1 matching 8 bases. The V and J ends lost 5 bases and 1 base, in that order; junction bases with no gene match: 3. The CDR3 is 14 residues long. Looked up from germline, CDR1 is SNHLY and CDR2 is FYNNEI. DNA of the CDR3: TGTGCCAGCAGTTCCGGGACAGGGAACACTGAAGCTTTCTTT. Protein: CASSSGTGNTEAFF.

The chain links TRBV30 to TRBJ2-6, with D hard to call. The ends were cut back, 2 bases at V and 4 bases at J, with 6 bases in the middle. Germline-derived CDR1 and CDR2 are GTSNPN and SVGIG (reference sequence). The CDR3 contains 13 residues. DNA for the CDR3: TGTGCCTGGAGTCCTGGAGGGGCCAACGTCCTGACTTTC. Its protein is CAWSPGGANVLTF. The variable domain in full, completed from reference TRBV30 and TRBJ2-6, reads SQTIHQWPATLVQPVGSPLSLECTVEGTSNPNLYWYRQAAGRGLQLLFYSVGIGQISSEVPQNLSASRPQDRQFILSSKKLLLSDSGFYLCAWSPGGANVLTFGAGSRLTVL.

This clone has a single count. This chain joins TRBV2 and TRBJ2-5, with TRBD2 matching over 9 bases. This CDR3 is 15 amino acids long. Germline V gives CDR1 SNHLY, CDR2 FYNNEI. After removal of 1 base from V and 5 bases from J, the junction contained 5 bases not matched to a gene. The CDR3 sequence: CASSEGGGALETQYF. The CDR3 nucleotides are TGTGCCAGCAGTGAAGGCGGGGGGGCTTTGGAGACCCAGTACTTC.

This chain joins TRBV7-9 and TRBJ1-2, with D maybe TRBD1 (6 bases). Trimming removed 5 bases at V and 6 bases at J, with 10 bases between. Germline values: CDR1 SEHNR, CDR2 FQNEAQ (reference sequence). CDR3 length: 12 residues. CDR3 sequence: CASSPQGNGYTF. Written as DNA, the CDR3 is TGTGCCAGCAGCCCCCAGGGGAATGGCTACACCTTC. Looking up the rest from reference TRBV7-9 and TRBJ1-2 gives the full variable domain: DTGVSQNPRHKITKRGQNVTFRCDPISEHNRLYWYRQTLGQGPEFLTYFQNEAQLEKSRLLSDRFSAERPKGSFSTLEIQRTEQGDSAMYLCASSPQGNGYTFGSGTRLTVV.

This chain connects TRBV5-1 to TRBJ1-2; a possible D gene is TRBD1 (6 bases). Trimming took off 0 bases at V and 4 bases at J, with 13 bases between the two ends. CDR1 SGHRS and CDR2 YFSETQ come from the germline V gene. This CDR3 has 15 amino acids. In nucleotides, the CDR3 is TGCGCCAGCAGCTTGGCCTCCGGGGGCCTCTATGGCTACACCTTC. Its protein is CASSLASGGLYGYTF.

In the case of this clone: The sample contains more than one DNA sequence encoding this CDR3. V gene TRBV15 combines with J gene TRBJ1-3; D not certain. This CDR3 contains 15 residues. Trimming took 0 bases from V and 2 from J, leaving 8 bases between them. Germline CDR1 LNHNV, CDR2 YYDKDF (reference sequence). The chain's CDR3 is CATSRDRGTGNTIYF. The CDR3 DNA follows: TGTGCCACCAGCAGAGATCGAGGGACTGGAAACACCATATATTTT.

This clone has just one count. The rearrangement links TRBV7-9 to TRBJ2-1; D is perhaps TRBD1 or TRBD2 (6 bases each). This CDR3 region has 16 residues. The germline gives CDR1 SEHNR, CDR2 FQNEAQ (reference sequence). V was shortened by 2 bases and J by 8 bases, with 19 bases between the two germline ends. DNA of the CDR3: TGTGCCAGCAGCTTACTGGAACAGGGAAGGGACTATGAGCAGTTCTTC. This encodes CASSLLEQGRDYEQFF.

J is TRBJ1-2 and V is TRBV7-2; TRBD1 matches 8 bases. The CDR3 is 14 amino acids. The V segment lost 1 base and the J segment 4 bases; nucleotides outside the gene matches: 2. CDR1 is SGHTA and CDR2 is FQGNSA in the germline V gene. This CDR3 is CASSLGTGSYGYTF. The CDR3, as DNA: TGTGCCAGCAGCTTAGGGACAGGGTCCTATGGCTACACCTTC. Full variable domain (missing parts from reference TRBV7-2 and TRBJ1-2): GAGVSQSPSNKVTEKGKDVELRCDPISGHTALYWYRQSLGQGLEFLIYFQGNSAPDKSGLPSDRFSAERTGGSVSTLTIQRTQQEDSAVYLCASSLGTGSYGYTFGSGTRLTVV.

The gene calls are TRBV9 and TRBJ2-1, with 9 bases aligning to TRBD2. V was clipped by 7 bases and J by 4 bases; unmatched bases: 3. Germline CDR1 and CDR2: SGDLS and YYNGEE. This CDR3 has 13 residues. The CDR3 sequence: CASGREGYNEQFF. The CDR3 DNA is TGTGCCAGCGGGCGGGAGGGTTACAATGAGCAGTTCTTC.

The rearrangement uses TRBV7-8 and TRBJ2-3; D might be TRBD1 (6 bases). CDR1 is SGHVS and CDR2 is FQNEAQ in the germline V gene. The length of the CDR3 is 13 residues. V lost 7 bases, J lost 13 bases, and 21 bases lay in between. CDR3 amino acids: CASTVRGEQEEYF. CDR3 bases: TGTGCCAGCACCGTCAGGGGTGAACAGGAGGAGTATTTT.

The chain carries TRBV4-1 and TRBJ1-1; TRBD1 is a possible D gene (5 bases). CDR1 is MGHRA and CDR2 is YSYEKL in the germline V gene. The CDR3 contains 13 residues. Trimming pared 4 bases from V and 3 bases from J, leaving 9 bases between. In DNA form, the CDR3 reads TGCGCCAGCAGCCCGGGGGGGGACACTGAAGCTTTCTTT. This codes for CASSPGGDTEAFF.

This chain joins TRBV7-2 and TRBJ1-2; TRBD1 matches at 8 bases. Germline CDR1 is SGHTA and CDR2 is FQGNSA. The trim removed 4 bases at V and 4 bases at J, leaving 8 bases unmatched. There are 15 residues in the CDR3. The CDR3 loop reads CASSYRGGPSYGYTF. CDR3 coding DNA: TGTGCCAGCAGCTACAGGGGGGGGCCGAGCTATGGCTACACCTTC. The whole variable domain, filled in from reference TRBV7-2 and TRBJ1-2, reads GAGVSQSPSNKVTEKGKDVELRCDPISGHTALYWYRQSLGQGLEFLIYFQGNSAPDKSGLPSDRFSAERTGGSVSTLTIQRTQQEDSAVYLCASSYRGGPSYGYTFGSGTRLTVV.

CDR3 DNA sequence: TGTGCCAGCAACACCTATGGGGATACGCAGTATTTT. This codes for CASNTYGDTQYF. The chain joins TRBV6-6 to TRBJ2-3; D gene unclear. CDR1 MNHNY and CDR2 SVGAGI come from the germline V gene (reference sequence). The CDR3 sequence is 12 residues long. The V gene lost 7 bases and the J gene lost 6 bases, with 11 bases spanning the gap.

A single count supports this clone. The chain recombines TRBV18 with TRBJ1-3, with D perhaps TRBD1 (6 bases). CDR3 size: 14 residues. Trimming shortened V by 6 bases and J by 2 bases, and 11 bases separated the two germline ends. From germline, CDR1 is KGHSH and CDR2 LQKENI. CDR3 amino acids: CASSPGAAGNTIYF. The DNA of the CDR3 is TGTGCCAGCTCTCCAGGGGCGGCTGGAAACACCATATATTTT.

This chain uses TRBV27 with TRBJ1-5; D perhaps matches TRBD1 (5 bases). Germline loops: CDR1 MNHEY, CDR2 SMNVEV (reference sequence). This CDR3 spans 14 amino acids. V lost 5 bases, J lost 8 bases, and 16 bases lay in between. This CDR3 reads CASSRRRGTEPQHF. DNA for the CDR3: TGTGCCAGCAGTCGTCGCCGTGGGACTGAGCCCCAGCATTTT.

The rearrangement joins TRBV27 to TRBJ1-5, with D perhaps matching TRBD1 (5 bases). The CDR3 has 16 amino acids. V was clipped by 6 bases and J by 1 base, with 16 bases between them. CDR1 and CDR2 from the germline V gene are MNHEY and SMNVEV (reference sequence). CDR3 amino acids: CASSPPGTVSNQPQHF. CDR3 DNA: TGTGCCAGCAGCCCCCCGGGGACGGTGAGCAATCAGCCCCAGCATTTT.